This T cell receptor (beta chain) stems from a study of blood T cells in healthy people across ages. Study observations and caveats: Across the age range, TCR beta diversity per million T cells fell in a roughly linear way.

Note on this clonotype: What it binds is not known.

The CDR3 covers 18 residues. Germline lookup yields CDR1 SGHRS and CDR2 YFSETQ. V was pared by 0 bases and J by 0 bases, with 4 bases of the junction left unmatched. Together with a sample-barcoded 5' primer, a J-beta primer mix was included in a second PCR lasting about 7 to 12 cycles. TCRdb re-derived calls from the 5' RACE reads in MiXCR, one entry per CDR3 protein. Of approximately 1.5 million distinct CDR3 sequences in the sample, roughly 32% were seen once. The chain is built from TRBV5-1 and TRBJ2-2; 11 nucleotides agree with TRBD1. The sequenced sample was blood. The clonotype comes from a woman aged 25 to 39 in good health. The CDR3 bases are TGCGCCAGCAGCTTGGGGGACAGGGGGGCGTCGAACACCGGGGAGCTGTTTTTT. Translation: CASSLGDRGASNTGELFF.